One and the same sample provided the 15 T cell receptor beta chains below, sequenced in a study. TCRdb reanalysed the RT-PCR reads using MiXCR and keeps one entry per CDR3 protein. The table lists around 700,000 distinct CDR3 sequences, about 14% of them singletons. Sequencing input: memory CD4+ T cells from blood. Every receptor here comes from a female donor in good health, serving as a healthy control.

V and J are TRBV7-2 and TRBJ1-1, with D hard to call. The V end lost 4 bases, the J end lost 5 bases, and 8 bases lay between the germline ends. Germline CDR1 SGHTA, CDR2 FQGNSA. This CDR3 is 12 amino acids long. The CDR3 sequence is CASSSLATEAFF. CDR3 coding DNA: TGTGCCAGCAGCTCCCTGGCTACTGAAGCTTTCTTT. The full variable domain, its missing parts supplied by reference TRBV7-2 and TRBJ1-1, is GAGVSQSPSNKVTEKGKDVELRCDPISGHTALYWYRQSLGQGLEFLIYFQGNSAPDKSGLPSDRFSAERTGGSVSTLTIQRTQQEDSAVYLCASSSLATEAFFGQGTRLTVV.

In this sample, this clonotype turned up many times. The CDR3 DNA follows: TGTGCCAGCAGCGTAGAGCTACAGGGGTACGGAAACATTCAGTACTTC. Its translation is CASSVELQGYGNIQYF. The rearrangement links TRBV9 to TRBJ2-4; 7 positions match TRBD1. V lost 0 bases, J lost 6 bases, and 9 bases stayed unmatched. Germline V gives CDR1 SGDLS, CDR2 YYNGEE. The CDR3 contains 16 residues.

This clonotype was counted ten times or more. This sequence joins TRBV7-2 and TRBJ2-1, with 8 bases fitting TRBD2. V lost 6 bases to trimming and J lost 8 bases; unmatched junction nucleotides: 12. The CDR3 consists of 15 residues. CDR1 SGHTA and CDR2 FQGNSA come from the germline V gene. This CDR3 reads CASRQGTRINYEQFF. DNA for the CDR3: TGTGCCAGCAGGCAAGGGACTAGGATAAACTATGAGCAGTTCTTC.

The chain couples TRBV20-1 to TRBJ2-3; tentative D call: TRBD2 (6 bases). V was clipped by 6 bases and J by 1 base, with 14 bases between them. Per germline, CDR1 DFQATT and CDR2 SNEGSKA (reference sequence). The CDR3 totals 14 residues. CDR3 bases: TGCAGTGCCCCGCCCCCTAGCGGCACAGATACGCAGTATTTT. It is translated as CSAPPPSGTDTQYF.

This clonotype has at least ten counts. The J gene is TRBJ2-7, the V gene TRBV29-1; D is perhaps TRBD2 (6 bases). CDR3 length: 12 amino acids. V lost 3 bases and J lost 2, with 8 bases in between. Looked up from germline, CDR1 is SQVTM and CDR2 is ANQGSEA. The CDR3 sequence is CSVDAGTYEQYF. The CDR3 DNA is TGCAGCGTTGATGCGGGGACCTACGAGCAGTACTTC.

The chain uses TRBV20-1 and TRBJ2-6, with 9 bases fitting TRBD1. Per germline, CDR1 DFQATT and CDR2 SNEGSKA (reference sequence). V dropped 6 bases and J dropped 0; count of bases not matched to a gene: 6. CDR3 length: 16 residues. The CDR3 sequence is CSARDRAGSGANVLTF. In DNA, the CDR3 is TGCAGTGCCCGGGACAGGGCCGGCTCTGGGGCCAACGTCCTGACTTTC.

A few counts support this clonotype. The V call is TRBV5-4, the J call TRBJ1-1; 9 bases align to TRBD1. The CDR3 sequence is 13 residues long. Germline V lookup: CDR1 SGHNT, CDR2 YYREEE (reference sequence). V lost 3 bases and J lost 7; bases outside the gene matches: 4. This CDR3 reads CASSWDREGEAFF. The CDR3 DNA follows: TGTGCCAGCAGCTGGGACAGGGAGGGTGAAGCTTTCTTT.

V usage is TRBV3-2 and J usage is TRBJ2-1; the DNA was not compared with TRBD2, the D call given in the table. TRBV3-2 is annotated as a pseudogene. The CDR3 is 15 residues long. CDR3: CLLGVAGGPEDEQFF. The CDR3 bases are TGCCTGCTGGGGGTAGCGGGAGGCCCCGAGGATGAGCAGTTCTTC.

This rearrangement joins TRBV25-1 to TRBJ2-5, with D perhaps matching TRBD2 (5 bases). This CDR3 spans 15 amino acids. Germline V gene sequence: CDR1 MGHDK, CDR2 SYGVNS. Trimming took off 3 bases at V and 0 bases at J, with 11 bases between the two ends. The CDR3 protein is CASSEERGYQETQYF. The CDR3 bases are TGTGCCAGCAGTGAGGAACGGGGATACCAAGAGACCCAGTACTTC.

This clonotype came up a few times. The junction departs from the called germline gene at one end, perhaps through a read error. The chain joins TRBV6-6 to TRBJ1-2; D is unclear. This CDR3 region has 12 residues. Looked up from germline, CDR1 is MNHNY and CDR2 is SVGAGI (reference sequence). In nucleotides, the CDR3 is TGTGCCAGTCGCTCCGCGGGCCAATCTGTCAGCTTC. Translation gives CASRSAGQSVSF.

This clonotype was picked up many times. The V and J genes are TRBV28 and TRBJ2-7; 9 bases fit TRBD2. After removal of 9 bases from V and 4 bases from J, the junction contained 10 bases not matched to a gene. The CDR3 loop spans 14 amino acids. Germline loops: CDR1 MDHEN, CDR2 SYDVKM. In nucleotides, the CDR3 is TGTGCCAGTTTGACCGGGACTAGCTCATACGAGCAGTACTTC. Translated: CASLTGTSSYEQYF.

This chain links TRBV6-5 with TRBJ2-5; 8 nucleotides agree with TRBD2. In germline, CDR1 is MNHEY, CDR2 SVGAGI. J gave up 0 bases and V 4 bases, and 7 bases lay outside the gene matches. CDR3 length: 16 residues. The CDR3 loop reads CASSSLGGADQETQYF. In nucleotides, the CDR3 is TGTGCCAGCAGTTCACTCGGGGGGGCAGACCAAGAGACCCAGTACTTC.

The sample holds many counts of this clonotype. This chain links TRBV10-3 with TRBJ2-7; a weak D match, TRBD2 (5 bases). The CDR3 sequence is 14 residues long. Germline V gene sequence: CDR1 ENHRY, CDR2 SYGVKD. V was shortened by 10 bases and J by 0 bases, with 16 bases between the two germline ends. The CDR3 loop is CATGVTSNSYEQYF. CDR3 nucleotides: TGTGCCACCGGGGTGACGTCAAACTCCTACGAGCAGTACTTC.

This clonotype showed up just once. The chain employs TRBV14 and TRBJ2-1; weak D call: TRBD2 (6 bases). The V and J ends lost 3 bases and 0 bases respectively, with 12 bases between them. The CDR3 covers 16 residues. Per germline, CDR1 SGHDN and CDR2 FVKESK. CDR3 sequence (DNA): TGTGCCAGCAGCCATGTGGCCGGGAGCTCCTACAATGAGCAGTTCTTC. Protein: CASSHVAGSSYNEQFF.

The sample holds a few counts of this clonotype. The chain combines TRBV12-3 or TRBV12-4 with TRBJ2-7, with 11 bases matching TRBD2. The V segment lost 5 bases and the J segment 1 base; nucleotides outside the gene matches: 4. The CDR3 is 15 amino acids. The CDR3, as DNA: TGTGCCAGCAGTGAGGGACTAGCGGTGTCCTACGAGCAGTACTTC. This encodes CASSEGLAVSYEQYF.